The 3 T cell receptor beta chains given below trace back to one sample, sequenced in a study of lung T cells in sarcoidosis with Löfgren's syndrome. Via MiXCR, TCRdb re-called the reads, giving one row per CDR3 protein. The sample includes some 8,600 distinct CDR3 sequences, around a fifth seen only once; the top ten take approximately 23%. Sequenced input: CD4+ T cells from bronchoalveolar lavage fluid. These receptors all come from a human donor with sarcoidosis (Löfgren's syndrome or another form), or a control subject (not recorded which).

This clonotype rates as medium-sized. The chain recombines TRBV18 with TRBJ2-7; possibly TRBD1 for D (6 bases). Germline V gene lookup returns CDR1 KGHSH and CDR2 LQKENI. This CDR3 contains 15 residues. V dropped 6 bases and J dropped 6 bases, with 21 bases sitting between them. The DNA for the CDR3 is TGTGCCAGCTCTCACTACCGACAGGACGAGAGCGAGCAGTACTTC. This translates into CASSHYRQDESEQYF.

As regards this clonotype: The junction differs from germline at one of its ends, possibly a read error. The chain links TRBV20-1 to TRBJ1-1; D unclear. This CDR3 is built from 16 residues. The germline V gene has CDR1 DFQATT and CDR2 SNEGSKA (reference sequence). CDR3 bases: TGCAGTGCTAGCCCAAGAGGTGGGAGCATGAACGCTGAAGCTTCCTTT. Its translation: CSASPRGGSMNAEASF.

The chain has TRBV7-2 and TRBJ1-4; no clear D gene. The V gene's germline CDR1 is SGHTA and CDR2 FQGNSA. V was clipped by 0 bases and J by 8 bases, with 10 bases between them. CDR3 length: 14 amino acids. This CDR3 reads CASSLARDDEKLFF. CDR3 sequence (DNA): TGTGCCAGCAGCTTAGCGCGAGATGACGAAAAACTGTTTTTT.